A single sample is the source of the 25 T cell receptor beta chains below, sequenced in a study of Ad26.COV2.S vaccination and SARS-CoV-2 variants. Sample treatment: 15 to 20 received Ad26.COV2.S at low or high dose, single or two shots; five or six received placebo; per-sample allocation not given. The study sampled participants on day 63 after the first vaccine or placebo injection. Only in-frame clones appear in the TCRdb table, and some are missing; sequencing was by immunoSEQ multiplex PCR. The table records some 520,000 clones, about 83% of them present only once. The material was peripheral blood, obtained in a trial of Ad26.COV2.S vaccine versus placebo. The receptor source for this set is a person between 18 and 60 years old who received the Ad26.COV2.S COVID-19 vaccine or a placebo.

The chain combines TRBV27 with TRBJ2-3, with 13 bases that match TRBD2. The V gene end was trimmed by 5 bases and the J gene end by 5 bases; junction bases not matched to a gene: 13. The CDR3 consists of 18 residues. Germline V gives CDR1 MNHEY, CDR2 SMNVEV (reference sequence). The DNA of the CDR3 is TGTGCCAGCAGTCTGTTTAGACTAGCGGGAGGACTAAAAGATACGCAGTATTTT. Translated, it gives CASSLFRLAGGLKDTQYF.

This chain uses TRBV7-2 with TRBJ1-2; 7 bases match TRBD1. The ends lost 4 bases at V and 8 bases at J; junction bases unmatched: 10. Germline V gene lookup returns CDR1 SGHTA and CDR2 FQGNSA. This CDR3 is built from 14 residues. The chain's CDR3 is CASSSWTGSDGYTF. Here the CDR3 DNA reads TGTGCCAGCAGCTCCTGGACAGGTTCGGACGGCTACACCTTC. Full variable domain (remainder filled in from reference TRBV7-2 and TRBJ1-2): GAGVSQSPSNKVTEKGKDVELRCDPISGHTALYWYRQSLGQGLEFLIYFQGNSAPDKSGLPSDRFSAERTGGSVSTLTIQRTQQEDSAVYLCASSSWTGSDGYTFGSGTRLTVV.

This clone was recorded a few times. This chain joins TRBV3-1 (or the pseudogene TRBV3-2) and TRBJ1-2; 8 nucleotides line up with TRBD1. This CDR3 is built from 12 residues. The germline V gene has CDR1 LGHDT and CDR2 YNNKEL (reference sequence). Trimming removed 7 bases from V and 8 bases from J; junction bases left unmatched: 6. The CDR3, as DNA: TGTGCCAGCAACCAGGGGGCTGAAGGCTACACCTTC. This gives the protein CASNQGAEGYTF.

The chain links TRBV5-6 to TRBJ1-2; D possibly corresponds to TRBD1 (5 bases). Trimming cost V 0 bases and J 7 bases, with 10 bases left between them. Per germline, CDR1 SGHDT and CDR2 YYEEEE. The CDR3 extends over 13 amino acids. In DNA, the CDR3 is TGTGCCAGCAGCTTGGGGGGGATCCCTGGCTACACCTTC. Protein sequence: CASSLGGIPGYTF.

The J gene is TRBJ2-1, the V gene TRBV5-1; 10 nucleotides agree with TRBD1. Trimming took 7 bases from V and 6 from J; bases not matched to a gene: 7. CDR1 is SGHRS and CDR2 is YFSETQ in the germline V gene. CDR3 length: 14 amino acids. Here the CDR3 reads CASFGDRGRNEQFF. As DNA, the CDR3 is TGCGCCAGCTTCGGGGACAGGGGACGCAATGAGCAGTTCTTC.

The V and J genes are TRBV12-3 or TRBV12-4 and TRBJ2-3, with a weak D call TRBD2 (6 bases). The CDR3 is 11 residues long. V lost 1 base, J lost 11 bases, and 7 bases lay in between. This CDR3 is CASSLDGRQYF. The DNA for the CDR3 is TGTGCCAGCAGTTTAGACGGGAGGCAGTATTTT.

The chain links TRBV4-3 to TRBJ1-4; D gene uncertain. CDR3 length equals 13 residues. Looked up from germline, CDR1 is LGHNA and CDR2 is YSLEER. The ends were cut back, 0 bases at V and 7 bases at J, with 6 bases in the middle. CDR3 DNA: TGCGCCAGCAGCCAAGATTCCTTTGAAAAACTGTTTTTT. Protein product: CASSQDSFEKLFF.

The chain couples TRBV10-3 to TRBJ2-7; D might be TRBD1 or TRBD2, each matching 5 bases. Per germline, CDR1 ENHRY and CDR2 SYGVKD. This CDR3 is built from 16 residues. Trimming removed 3 bases from V and 0 bases from J, with 15 bases in between. The CDR3 region has the DNA TGTGCCATCAGTGAACCGGGGCTCGCCGGCTCCTACGAGCAGTACTTC. This encodes CAISEPGLAGSYEQYF.

The chain joins TRBV3-1 (or the pseudogene TRBV3-2) to TRBJ2-6, with 7 bases identical to TRBD1. CDR3 length: 20 residues. With 4 bases clipped from V and 0 bases from J, the junction kept 15 bases outside the gene matches. Per germline, CDR1 LGHDT and CDR2 YNNKEL (reference sequence). CDR3 amino acids: CASSPHLPGQVNSGANVLTF. The CDR3 DNA reads as TGTGCCAGCAGCCCCCATTTGCCTGGACAGGTGAACTCTGGGGCCAACGTCCTGACTTTC.

The V gene is TRBV9, the J gene TRBJ2-5; 8 positions agree with TRBD2. This CDR3 spans 15 amino acids. Germline assignment: CDR1 SGDLS and CDR2 YYNGEE. V shed 4 bases, J shed 6 bases, and the junction held 11 bases outside the gene matches. The chain's CDR3 is CASSTGTSGMKTQYF. The CDR3 region has the DNA TGTGCCAGCAGCACAGGGACTAGTGGTATGAAGACCCAGTACTTC.

The V gene is TRBV19, the J gene TRBJ2-7, with a possible D match to TRBD2 (6 bases). CDR3 length equals 16 residues. The germline gives CDR1 LNHDA, CDR2 SQIVND (reference sequence). V was pared by 6 bases and J by 0 bases, with 18 bases between. The CDR3 sequence is CASRLGGAESSYEQYF. The CDR3 DNA reads as TGTGCCAGTAGGCTGGGGGGTGCAGAAAGCTCCTACGAGCAGTACTTC.

The rearrangement joins TRBV24-1 to TRBJ2-7; D is possibly TRBD1 (6 bases). Germline CDR1 is KGHDR and CDR2 is SFDVKD. Trimming took 6 bases from V and 6 from J, leaving 14 bases between them. The CDR3 covers 13 residues. The CDR3, as DNA: TGTGCCACCAGTCGGCCAGGGGCGTCCGAGCAGTACTTC. Its translation: CATSRPGASEQYF.

This clone showed up just once. The rearrangement joins TRBV5-4 to TRBJ1-1; 8 bases line up with TRBD1. CDR1 SGHNT and CDR2 YYREEE come from the germline V gene (reference sequence). V lost 4 bases, J lost 3 bases, and 8 bases stayed unmatched. This CDR3 comprises 15 residues. CDR3 nucleotide sequence: TGTGCCAGCAGCGCGGCCAGGGGGCTAGACACTGAAGCTTTCTTT. It is translated as CASSAARGLDTEAFF.

The chain combines TRBV21-1 with TRBJ1-3; TRBD1 was called by the table and not checked on the DNA. TRBV21-1 is shown as a pseudogene. The length of the CDR3 is 15 residues. CDR3 sequence reads: CASSYRPSRGNTIYF. CDR3 sequence (DNA): TGTGCCAGCAGCTACAGGCCATCTAGGGGAAACACCATATATTTT.

The genes are TRBV4-3 and TRBJ1-1; no clear D gene. The CDR3 spans 16 residues. V was shortened by 5 bases and J by 4 bases, with 20 bases between the two germline ends. Germline V gene lookup returns CDR1 LGHNA and CDR2 YSLEER. CDR3 protein: CASSSTLKSSGTEAFF. The CDR3 bases are TGCGCCAGCAGCTCTACTCTCAAGTCGAGTGGCACTGAAGCTTTCTTT.

This clone was seen a single time. The rearrangement links TRBV19 to TRBJ1-5, with TRBD1 identical over 10 bases. Trimming removed 4 bases from V and 11 bases from J; junction bases left unmatched: 14. This CDR3 is built from 16 residues. Germline V gene lookup returns CDR1 LNHDA and CDR2 SQIVND (reference sequence). CDR3: CASSTRRDRGRWAQHF. Written as DNA, the CDR3 is TGTGCCAGTAGTACCCGCCGGGACAGGGGCCGATGGGCCCAGCATTTT.

The genes are TRBV5-5 and TRBJ1-5, with D possibly matching TRBD1 (5 bases). Trimming removed 4 bases at V and 1 base at J, with 12 bases between. The germline CDR1 and CDR2 sequences are SGHKS and YYEKEE (reference sequence). The CDR3 covers 15 residues. The DNA for the CDR3 is TGTGCCAGCAGCCCCGACAGCTTAAGCAATCAGCCCCAGCATTTT. It is translated as CASSPDSLSNQPQHF.

CDR3 DNA: TGTGCCAGTAGTTGGCAGGGGATGAACACTGAAGCTTTCTTT. Protein product: CASSWQGMNTEAFF. V and J are TRBV19 and TRBJ1-1; tentatively, D is TRBD1 (6 bases). The germline V gene encodes CDR1 LNHDA and CDR2 SQIVND (reference sequence). The CDR3 loop spans 14 amino acids. With 5 bases removed from V and 0 bases from J, the gap between germline ends came to 10 bases.

This chain links TRBV10-3 with TRBJ2-1; TRBD2 matches at 7 bases. CDR3 length equals 15 residues. V trimming: 3 bases; J trimming: 0 bases; junction bases outside the gene matches: 2. Looked up from germline, CDR1 is ENHRY and CDR2 is SYGVKD. CDR3 loop: CAISEGGGSYNEQFF. CDR3 bases: TGTGCCATCAGTGAAGGCGGGGGCTCCTACAATGAGCAGTTCTTC.

The chain joins TRBV19 to TRBJ2-1; 7 bases align to TRBD1. With V trimmed by 5 bases and J by 2 bases, 6 bases remained unmatched. There are 15 residues in the CDR3. Germline V gene lookup returns CDR1 LNHDA and CDR2 SQIVND (reference sequence). CDR3 in amino acids: CASSAQGVTYNEQFF. CDR3 nucleotide sequence: TGTGCCAGTAGTGCCCAGGGGGTAACCTACAATGAGCAGTTCTTC.

The rearrangement links TRBV21-1 to TRBJ1-5. TRBV21-1 is noted as a pseudogene. This CDR3 is built from 15 residues. In nucleotides, the CDR3 is TGTGCCAGCAGCAAAGGGGTGCTTCGGAGTCAGCCCCAGCATTTT. This gives the protein CASSKGVLRSQPQHF.

In its sample, this clone was seen a few times. The junction shows a germline mismatch at one end, possibly a read error. The rearrangement joins TRBV28 to TRBJ1-2; 11 nucleotides align to TRBD1. Germline V lookup: CDR1 MDHEN, CDR2 SYDVKM. The CDR3 sequence is 13 residues long. CDR3 in amino acids: CASVPLGQGVAVF. In DNA, the CDR3 is TGTGCCAGCGTTCCTTTGGGACAGGGGGTCGCCGTCTTC.

This sequence joins TRBV2 and TRBJ2-1; D call uncertain. Germline CDR1 reads SNHLY; CDR2 reads FYNNEI. There are 14 residues in the CDR3. Trimming shortened V by 8 bases and J by 0 bases, and 11 bases separated the two germline ends. The CDR3 bases are TGTGCCAGCCCGACTGCTCACTCCTACAATGAGCAGTTCTTC. Amino acids: CASPTAHSYNEQFF.

CDR3 loop: CASSPGGQKYNEQFF. The CDR3 DNA reads TGTGCCAGCTCACCGGGGGGACAGAAGTACAATGAGCAGTTCTTC. The chain links TRBV18 to TRBJ2-1; tentatively, D is TRBD1 (7 bases). The CDR3 covers 15 residues. The germline V gene encodes CDR1 KGHSH and CDR2 LQKENI. Trimming stripped 3 bases from V and 4 bases from J, with 13 bases between.

This chain links TRBV7-9 with TRBJ2-3; D is uncertain. CDR1 is SEHNR and CDR2 is FQNEAQ in the germline V gene (reference sequence). Trimming took 2 bases from V and 4 from J, leaving 10 bases between them. There are 14 residues in the CDR3. The CDR3, as DNA: TGTGCCAGCAGCTTAAGGCGGTTGGCAGATACGCAGTATTTT. Its protein is CASSLRRLADTQYF.